This paragraph covers one TCR beta chain sequence. Regarding time point: pretreatment peripheral blood. The record originates from a study of PD-L1 blockade in urothelial cancer. Generated by immunoSEQ multiplex PCR, the TCRdb table keeps only in-frame clones and is missing some. This sample has tens of thousands of clones, with about four fifths found just once. V was pared by 3 bases and J by 2 bases, with 8 bases between. CDR3 length: 13 amino acids. Per germline, CDR1 GTSNPN and CDR2 SVGIG (reference sequence). The sequenced sample was PBMCs, obtained around atezolizumab (anti-PD-L1) treatment. V usage is TRBV30 and J usage is TRBJ1-3; D gene unclear. The sequence derives from a man between 60 and 70 years old with urothelial cancer. CDR3 in amino acids: CAWSPGAGNTIYF. The CDR3 region has the DNA TGTGCCTGGAGCCCCGGGGCTGGAAACACCATATATTTT. The variable domain in full, completed from reference TRBV30 and TRBJ1-3, reads SQTIHQWPATLVQPVGSPLSLECTVEGTSNPNLYWYRQAAGRGLQLLFYSVGIGQISSEVPQNLSASRPQDRQFILSSKKLLLSDSGFYLCAWSPGAGNTIYFGEGSWLTVV.